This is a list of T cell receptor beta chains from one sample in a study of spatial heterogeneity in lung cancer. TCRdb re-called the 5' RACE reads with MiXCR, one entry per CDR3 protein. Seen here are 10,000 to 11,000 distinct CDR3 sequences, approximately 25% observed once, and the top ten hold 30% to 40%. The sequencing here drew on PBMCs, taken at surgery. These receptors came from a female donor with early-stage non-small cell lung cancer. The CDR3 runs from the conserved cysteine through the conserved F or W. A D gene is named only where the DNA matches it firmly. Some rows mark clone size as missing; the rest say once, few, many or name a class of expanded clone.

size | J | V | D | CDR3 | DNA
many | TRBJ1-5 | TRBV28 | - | CASSSPTLQPGNQPQHF | TGTGCCAGCAGTTCCCCGACCTTACAGCCAGGCAATCAGCCCCAGCATTTT
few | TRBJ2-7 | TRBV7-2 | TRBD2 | CASSFMGLAVYEQYF | TGTGCCAGCAGCTTTATGGGACTAGCGGTCTACGAGCAGTACTTC
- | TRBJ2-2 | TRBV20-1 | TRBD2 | CSARGTSGRRGTGELFF | TGCAGTGCTAGAGGGACTAGCGGGAGAAGGGGCACCGGGGAGCTGTTTTTT
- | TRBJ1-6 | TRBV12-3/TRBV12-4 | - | CASSSPTAQENSPLHF | TGTGCCAGCAGTTCACCTACAGCCCAAGAAAATTCACCCCTCCACTTT
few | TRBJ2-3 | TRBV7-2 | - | CASSVRGTTDTQYF | TGTGCCAGCTCGGTTCGAGGGACAACAGATACGCAGTATTTT
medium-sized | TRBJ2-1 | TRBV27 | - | CASSSPGNEQFF | TGTGCCAGCAGCTCGCCGGGCAATGAGCAGTTCTTC
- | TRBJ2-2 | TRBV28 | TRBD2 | CASRFLASGNTGELFF | TGTGCCAGCAGATTCCTGGCTAGCGGGAACACCGGGGAGCTGTTTTTT
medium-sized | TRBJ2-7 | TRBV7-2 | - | CASSLYGSYEQYF | TGTGCCAGCAGCTTGTACGGTTCCTACGAGCAGTACTTC
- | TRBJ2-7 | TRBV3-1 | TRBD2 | CASKTSGTYEQYF | TGTGCCAGCAAGACTAGCGGGACCTACGAGCAGTACTTC
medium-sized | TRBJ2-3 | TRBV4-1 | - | CASSYDRTSATQYF | TGCGCCAGCAGCTACGACCGGACGTCAGCTACGCAGTATTTT
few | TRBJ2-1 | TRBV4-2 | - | CASSQVTSSYNEQFF | TGTGCCAGCAGCCAAGTTACTAGCTCCTACAATGAGCAGTTCTTC
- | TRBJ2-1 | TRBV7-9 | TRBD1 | CASSLGQGAEFF | TGTGCCAGCAGCTTAGGCCAGGGGGCTGAGTTCTTC
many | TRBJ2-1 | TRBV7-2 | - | CASSPRGSEQFF | TGTGCCAGCAGCCCCCGAGGCAGTGAGCAGTTCTTC
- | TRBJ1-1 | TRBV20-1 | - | CSARRSTEAFF | TGCAGTGCTAGAAGGTCCACTGAAGCTTTCTTT
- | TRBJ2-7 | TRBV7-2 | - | CASSPPFPYEQYF | TGTGCCAGTTCTCCCCCCTTCCCCTACGAGCAGTACTTC
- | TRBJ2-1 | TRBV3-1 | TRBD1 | CASSLRTGVNEQFF | TGTGCCAGCAGCCTACGGACAGGGGTTAATGAGCAGTTCTTC
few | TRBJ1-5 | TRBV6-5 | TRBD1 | CASSRQGNQPQHF | TGTGCCAGCAGCCGACAGGGGAATCAGCCCCAGCATTTT
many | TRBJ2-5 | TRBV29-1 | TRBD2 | CSVESLAGGKETQYF | TGCAGCGTTGAATCCCTAGCGGGAGGGAAAGAGACCCAGTACTTC
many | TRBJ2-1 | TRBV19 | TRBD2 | CASSPSGTSGSDEQFF | TGTGCCAGTAGTCCCTCCGGGACTAGCGGGAGTGATGAGCAGTTCTTC